One and the same sample provided the 29 T cell receptor beta chains below, sequenced in a study of human T cells and chemical hapten exposure. Described time point: pre-sensitization, week 0. The treatment was: therapeutic diphenylcyclopropenone sensitization with weekly scalp DPC. TCRdb re-called the RACE reads through MiXCR, storing one row per CDR3 protein. The sample has about 380,000 distinct CDR3 sequences; 4% to 6% are singletons. The specimen was whole blood, collected in connection with sensitization to the hapten diphenylcyclopropenone (DPC). These receptors originate from a woman aged 50 to 65 with alopecia areata. Some clones in this sample may be carry-over from other donors' samples.

This clonotype was recorded at least ten times. V is TRBV7-2 and J is TRBJ2-3; D call uncertain. The CDR3 is 12 amino acids. Trimming left V 3 bases short and J 3 bases short, with 4 bases between. Germline assignment: CDR1 SGHTA and CDR2 FQGNSA. The CDR3 nucleotides read TGTGCCAGCAGCTTCCAGACAGATACGCAGTATTTT. Protein product: CASSFQTDTQYF.

Regarding this clonotype: At one of its ends the junction is not consistent with the germline gene, which may arise from a read error. V is TRBV5-1 and J is TRBJ2-7; D remains unclear. Germline V lookup: CDR1 SGHRS, CDR2 YFSETQ. This CDR3 region has 14 residues. CDR3 coding DNA: TGCGCCAGCGGCTTAACACCCGACGCCTACGAGCAGTACTTC. Its protein is CASGLTPDAYEQYF. Together with reference TRBV5-1 and TRBJ2-7, the CDR3 gives the full variable domain: KAGVTQTPRYLIKTRGQQVTLSCSPISGHRSVSWYQQTPGQGLQFLFEYFSETQRNKGNFPGRFSGRQFSNSRSEMNVSTLELGDSALYLCASGLTPDAYEQYFGPGTRLTVT.

This clonotype was counted only a few times. The V call is TRBV29-1, the J call TRBJ2-4, with a weak D call TRBD1 (5 bases). The V gene's germline CDR1 is SQVTM and CDR2 ANQGSEA. Deletions cut 4 bases from V and 5 bases from J, with 9 bases between. The CDR3 spans 12 residues. The CDR3 reads CSVGDSENIQYF. The CDR3 nucleotides read TGCAGCGTTGGTGACAGTGAAAACATTCAGTACTTC.

At least ten counts were recorded for this clonotype. The chain links TRBV27 to TRBJ2-3; 15 bases map to TRBD2. V dropped 6 bases and J dropped 5; count of bases not matched to a gene: 6. The CDR3 extends over 16 amino acids. CDR1 MNHEY and CDR2 SMNVEV come from the germline V gene (reference sequence). The CDR3 nucleotides read TGTGCCAGCAGCCGGACTAGCGGGGGGGCTCGAGATACGCAGTATTTT. Protein product: CASSRTSGGARDTQYF.

In its sample, this clonotype was seen a few times. CDR3 region: CSARSSLTGSKSNQPQHF. CDR3 nucleotides: TGCAGTGCTAGATCCTCCTTGACAGGGAGTAAGAGCAATCAGCCCCAGCATTTT. The J gene is TRBJ1-5, the V gene TRBV20-1, with 7 nucleotides matching TRBD1. V gave up 2 bases and J gave up 1 base; unmatched junction bases: 14. Germline loops: CDR1 DFQATT, CDR2 SNEGSKA (reference sequence). The CDR3 has 18 amino acids.

This clonotype has only a few counts. The chain uses TRBV18 and TRBJ2-3; TRBD2 matches 8 bases. Germline V lookup: CDR1 KGHSH, CDR2 LQKENI. CDR3 length: 16 residues. With 1 base clipped from V and 3 bases from J, the junction kept 6 bases outside the gene matches. CDR3: CASSPRAGGLTDTQYF. CDR3 nucleotide sequence: TGTGCCAGCTCACCACGGGCGGGGGGCCTAACAGATACGCAGTATTTT.

This clonotype has more than one count but fewer than ten. The rearrangement uses TRBV28 and TRBJ2-5; D remains ambiguous. V was shortened by 4 bases and J by 7 bases, with 10 bases between the two germline ends. This CDR3 has 12 residues. Germline loops: CDR1 MDHEN, CDR2 SYDVKM. CDR3 residues: CASSSELRTQYF. The CDR3 coding sequence is TGTGCCAGCAGTTCAGAGCTACGGACCCAGTACTTC. The variable domain in full, completed from reference TRBV28 and TRBJ2-5, reads DVKVTQSSRYLVKRTGEKVFLECVQDMDHENMFWYRQDPGLGLRLIYFSYDVKMKEKGDIPEGYSVSREKKERFSLILESASTNQTSMYLCASSSELRTQYFGPGTRLLVL.

This clonotype came up once. This sequence may be a read error, since a much larger clone differs from it by one base. The chain has TRBV20-1 and TRBJ2-7; the D gene is possibly TRBD2 (5 bases). Looked up from germline, CDR1 is DFQATT and CDR2 is SNEGSKA (reference sequence). Deletions cut 7 bases from V and 9 bases from J, with 16 bases between. This CDR3 contains 11 residues. The CDR3 loop reads CSGGRADVQYF. The CDR3 DNA follows: TGCAGTGGAGGGAGAGCTGACGTGCAGTACTTC.

In its sample, this clonotype was seen a few times. The gene calls are TRBV4-2 and TRBJ1-2; D ambiguous. Trimming stripped 0 bases from V and 4 bases from J, with 9 bases between. The CDR3 extends over 14 amino acids. CDR1 and CDR2 from the germline V gene are LGHNA and YNFKEQ. The CDR3 DNA reads as TGTGCCAGCAGCCAAGATACACCCCCCTATGGCTACACCTTC. Its translation: CASSQDTPPYGYTF.

This clonotype appeared a few times. The J gene is TRBJ1-1, the V gene TRBV4-1; weak D call: TRBD1 (6 bases). V dropped 1 base and J dropped 8 bases, with 14 bases sitting between them. CDR3 length: 14 amino acids. Germline values: CDR1 MGHRA, CDR2 YSYEKL. CDR3: CASSQGTHQGEAFF. The CDR3 coding sequence is TGCGCCAGCAGCCAAGGGACCCATCAGGGGGAAGCTTTCTTT.

This clonotype was found a few times. The chain couples TRBV20-1 to TRBJ1-5; no firm D call. The ends were cut back, 2 bases at V and 0 bases at J, with 8 bases in the middle. Germline V gene data show CDR1 as DFQATT and CDR2 as SNEGSKA (reference sequence). This CDR3 has 14 amino acids. CDR3 nucleotide sequence: TGCAGTGCTAGATTCAAGGGTAGCAATCAGCCCCAGCATTTT. Residues: CSARFKGSNQPQHF.

This clonotype was seen more than once but under ten times. The genes are TRBV7-8 and TRBJ1-4, with D uncertain. The CDR3 has 14 amino acids. With 5 bases removed from V and 12 bases from J, the gap between germline ends came to 19 bases. CDR1 SGHVS and CDR2 FQNEAQ come from the germline V gene. The CDR3 bases are TGTGCCAGCAGCCATGGTCGATTCGGGTATGAACTGTTTTTT. It codes for CASSHGRFGYELFF.

CDR3 loop: CASKPNRGTGAAGELFF. DNA of the CDR3: TGTGCCAGCAAACCAAACAGGGGGACAGGGGCCGCCGGGGAGCTGTTTTTT. The genes are TRBV12-3 or TRBV12-4 and TRBJ2-2; 10 bases line up with TRBD1. The CDR3 sequence is 17 residues long. The J segment lost 6 bases and the V segment lost 7 bases, leaving 14 bases of the junction unmatched.

The chain has TRBV12-3 or TRBV12-4 and TRBJ2-5; the D call may be TRBD1 or TRBD2 (5 bases each). The CDR3 consists of 14 residues. V was clipped by 6 bases and J by 2 bases, with 13 bases between them. CDR3 in amino acids: CASSPGARQETQYF. CDR3 DNA sequence: TGTGCCAGCAGCCCCGGGGCTAGGCAAGAGACCCAGTACTTC.

V is TRBV12-3 or TRBV12-4 and J is TRBJ1-5, with D possibly being TRBD1 (6 bases). The CDR3 sequence is 15 residues long. V lost 0 bases and J 4 bases, leaving 10 bases between the germline ends. CDR3 nucleotide sequence: TGTGCCAGCAGTTTAGCCCGGGACACAAATCAGCCCCAGCATTTT. It yields the protein CASSLARDTNQPQHF.

This clonotype has only a few counts. The J gene is TRBJ2-2, the V gene TRBV5-5; D remains ambiguous. Trimming removed 2 bases at V and 3 bases at J, with 11 bases between. The CDR3 runs 15 residues. The V gene's germline CDR1 is SGHKS and CDR2 YYEKEE (reference sequence). CDR3 residues: CASSFPTPDTGELFF. The CDR3 DNA sequence: TGTGCCAGCAGCTTCCCGACCCCAGACACCGGGGAGCTGTTTTTT.

This clonotype was observed at least ten times. V and J are TRBV6-5 and TRBJ1-4, with 8 positions matching TRBD1. The CDR3 runs to 16 residues. The germline V gene has CDR1 MNHEY and CDR2 SVGAGI. V shed 4 bases, J shed 0 bases, and the junction held 4 bases outside the gene matches. In DNA form, the CDR3 reads TGTGCCAGCAGTTGGGGACAGGAGGCAACTAATGAAAAACTGTTTTTT. Residues: CASSWGQEATNEKLFF.

This clonotype was counted ten times or more. CDR3 nucleotide sequence: TGCAGTGCTACGAAAATCGACAGGGGGGATACAGATACGCAGTATTTT. Encoded protein: CSATKIDRGDTDTQYF. The chain joins TRBV20-1 to TRBJ2-3; 9 bases map to TRBD1. The V gene end was trimmed by 4 bases and the J gene end by 3 bases; junction bases not matched to a gene: 11. This CDR3 is built from 16 residues. Germline CDR1 DFQATT, CDR2 SNEGSKA (reference sequence).

This clonotype was counted ten times or more. The V gene is TRBV6-6, the J gene TRBJ2-7, with 9 bases identical to TRBD1. After removal of 6 bases from V and 4 bases from J, the junction contained 10 bases not matched to a gene. This CDR3 is built from 15 residues. Per germline, CDR1 MNHNY and CDR2 SVGAGI (reference sequence). CDR3 sequence (DNA): TGTGCCAGCAGCCTAATTGGACAGGGGTTTTACGAGCAGTACTTC. Protein product: CASSLIGQGFYEQYF.

This rearrangement joins TRBV18 to TRBJ1-1, with a possible D match to TRBD1 (5 bases). In germline, CDR1 is KGHSH, CDR2 LQKENI. The CDR3 is 16 amino acids. Trimming took 0 bases from V and 0 from J, leaving 11 bases between them. CDR3 nucleotide sequence: TGTGCCAGCTCACCACCGGGGCAAACCATGAACACTGAAGCTTTCTTT. Translated, it gives CASSPPGQTMNTEAFF.

This clonotype was observed many times. This sequence joins TRBV27 and TRBJ1-1, with D unresolved. V gave up 3 bases and J gave up 1 base, with 9 bases separating them. CDR1 and CDR2 from the germline V gene are MNHEY and SMNVEV (reference sequence). The CDR3 sequence is 14 residues long. CDR3 in DNA: TGTGCCAGCAGTTTCCGGCTGGGGAACACTGAAGCTTTCTTT. It translates to CASSFRLGNTEAFF.

This chain uses TRBV24-1 with TRBJ2-3; TRBD2 might be the D (5 bases). Looked up from germline, CDR1 is KGHDR and CDR2 is SFDVKD. Trimming took off 4 bases at V and 0 bases at J, with 13 bases between the two ends. This CDR3 contains 16 residues. The DNA for the CDR3 is TGTGCCACCAGTGACCGGGGAAGACAAAGCACAGATACGCAGTATTTT. Its protein is CATSDRGRQSTDTQYF.

This clonotype was counted ten times or more. The V gene is TRBV28, the J gene TRBJ2-7; possible D gene TRBD2, 6 bases. V lost 5 bases, J lost 6 bases, and 20 bases lay in between. Germline V gene data show CDR1 as MDHEN and CDR2 as SYDVKM. CDR3 size: 15 residues. The CDR3 region has the DNA TGTGCCAGCAGTCCCTATTCCGGGACTTTGAGCGAGCAGTACTTC. Translation gives CASSPYSGTLSEQYF.

This clonotype was seen ten or more times. The rearrangement links TRBV5-5 to TRBJ2-3, with TRBD2 matching 7 bases. Germline assignment: CDR1 SGHKS and CDR2 YYEKEE (reference sequence). This CDR3 has 14 residues. Trimming took 3 bases from V and 3 from J; bases not matched to a gene: 4. CDR3: CASSSRGRTDTQYF. CDR3 DNA: TGTGCCAGCAGCTCGCGCGGGAGAACAGATACGCAGTATTTT.

The CDR3 region has the DNA TGTGCCAGCTGGGGGGCGAGGGGCCGAGGGGCTTTCTTT. Its translation is CASWGARGRGAFF. The V call is TRBV6-5, the J call TRBJ1-1, with TRBD1 as a possible D gene (6 bases). Trimming removed 8 bases from V and 11 bases from J, with 21 bases in between. Germline V gene lookup returns CDR1 MNHEY and CDR2 SVGAGI. CDR3 length: 13 residues.

This clonotype came up a few times. J is TRBJ1-4 and V is TRBV6-6, with no clear D. The CDR3 extends over 15 amino acids. V lost 8 bases and J 0 bases, leaving 13 bases between the germline ends. The V gene's germline CDR1 is MNHNY and CDR2 SVGAGI (reference sequence). This CDR3 reads CASHPGRSTNEKLFF. DNA for the CDR3: TGTGCCAGCCACCCCGGGCGATCAACTAATGAAAAACTGTTTTTT.

This clonotype was detected ten times or more. The chain joins TRBV13 to TRBJ2-5; 7 bases are a match to TRBD2. Losses at the gene ends were 5 bases for V and 6 bases for J; bases not matched to a gene: 9. This CDR3 spans 14 amino acids. Germline CDR1 and CDR2: PRHDT and FYEKMQ (reference sequence). The CDR3 DNA is TGTGCCAGCAGCCCCCGCCGGGGGGTGAAGACCCAGTACTTC. It encodes CASSPRRGVKTQYF.

The chain employs TRBV24-1 and TRBJ1-2, with D perhaps matching TRBD1 (6 bases). CDR1 and CDR2 (germline): KGHDR, SFDVKD. The V end lost 7 bases, the J end lost 2 bases, and 7 bases lay between the germline ends. This CDR3 region has 12 residues. CDR3 amino acids: CATSDRNYGYTF. CDR3 coding DNA: TGTGCCACCAGCGACAGGAACTATGGCTACACCTTC.

This clonotype occurred a few times. J is TRBJ2-2 and V is TRBV18; 8 bases line up with TRBD1. Germline CDR1 and CDR2: KGHSH and LQKENI. V lost 3 bases, J lost 1 base, and 4 bases stayed unmatched. There are 16 residues in the CDR3. Here the CDR3 DNA reads TGTGCCAGCTCACCCCCACAGGGGGGGAACACCGGGGAGCTGTTTTTT. This gives the protein CASSPPQGGNTGELFF.